The entry below describes one TCR beta chain. The antigen is unknown. The source of the sample is a study of identical twins. Template switching, a step in the protocol, added a universal primer site, and cDNA carried unique molecular identifiers. TCRdb recomputed calls from the 5' RACE reads with MiXCR, one row per CDR3 protein. This table holds more than 250,000 distinct CDR3 sequences, under 9.5% found once. Overall study results and limits: Beta out-of-frame twin sharing showed a weaker excess. Interpretation of the results relied on cross-sectional statistical analysis and not on following the same donors.

This same sample was also taken into another study, of yellow fever vaccine responses in identical twins.

Sample: memory (CD45RO+) T cells sorted from blood. This clonotype was obtained from a woman aged 18-30 years in good health.

The DNA of the CDR3 is TGTGCCAGCAGCTGGGGACAGGGGATAAACTATGGCTACACCTTC. This encodes CASSWGQGINYGYTF. The chain recombines TRBV7-9 with TRBJ1-2; 10 bases align to TRBD1. CDR1 is SEHNR, CDR2 FQNEAQ, per germline (reference sequence). Unmatched junction bases numbered 4, after V lost 4 bases and J lost 2 bases. The CDR3 covers 15 residues.